This T cell receptor beta chain was recorded in a study of T cell changes during pregnancy in multiple sclerosis. The method was immunoSEQ multiplex PCR; TCRdb's version includes in-frame clones alone and lacks a portion of them. The sample has about 83,000 clones; roughly 96% are singletons. The TCR comes from a female donor with multiple sclerosis, enrolled in a pregnancy study. The starting material was peripheral blood, obtained in the second trimester of pregnancy.

The CDR3 sequence is CASRASGASNQPQHF. The DNA for the CDR3 is TGTGCCAGCAGGGCCTCAGGGGCGAGCAATCAGCCCCAGCATTTT. This rearrangement joins TRBV27 to TRBJ1-5; the D gene is possibly TRBD1 (6 bases). CDR3 size: 15 residues. Deletions cut 6 bases from V and 1 base from J, with 13 bases between. Germline CDR1 MNHEY, CDR2 SMNVEV (reference sequence).